These 19 T cell receptor beta chains were all obtained from the same sample, sequenced in a study of cytomegalovirus exposure and HLA in healthy donors. Generated by immunoSEQ multiplex PCR, the TCRdb table keeps only in-frame clones and is missing some. The data hold about 84,000 clones, with just over 90% observed a single time. Sequences were obtained from PBMCs. Receptors were obtained from a man between 25 and 39 years old in good health and CMV-seronegative.

The V gene is TRBV4-1, the J gene TRBJ2-2; tentative D call: TRBD1 (6 bases). V lost 0 bases and J 4 bases, leaving 12 bases between the germline ends. Germline CDR1 is MGHRA and CDR2 is YSYEKL. This CDR3 spans 16 amino acids. CDR3 region: CASSQERGGGTGELFF. CDR3 DNA: TGCGCCAGCAGCCAAGAACGAGGGGGTGGCACCGGGGAGCTGTTTTTT.

The J gene is TRBJ1-5, the V gene TRBV10-1, with D unresolved. Deletions cut 2 bases from V and 6 bases from J, with 11 bases between. Germline CDR1 WNHNN, CDR2 SYGVQD (reference sequence). The CDR3 length is 14 residues. CDR3 nucleotide sequence: TGCGCCAGCAGTGAGGCCGGCCCGGGTCAGCCCCAGCATTTT. It specifies CASSEAGPGQPQHF.

The chain recombines TRBV19 with TRBJ1-3, with D hard to call. CDR1 is LNHDA, CDR2 SQIVND, per germline (reference sequence). The V end was cut by 5 bases, the J end by 7 bases, with 12 bases between. The length of the CDR3 is 13 residues. CDR3 amino acids: CASSLAYRNTIYF. CDR3 sequence (DNA): TGTGCCAGTAGTCTTGCGTATCGGAACACCATATATTTT.

This clone was counted only a few times. This chain joins TRBV25-1 and TRBJ2-7; maybe TRBD2 (6 bases). CDR1 and CDR2 from the germline V gene are MGHDK and SYGVNS. The CDR3 length is 17 residues. V lost 4 bases to trimming and J lost 0 bases, with 19 bases between them. The CDR3 region is CASSGVLSAGTSYEQYF. The CDR3 DNA follows: TGTGCCAGCAGTGGGGTTCTTAGCGCGGGGACCTCCTACGAGCAGTACTTC.

The gene calls are TRBV5-1 and TRBJ2-2, with 14 positions matching TRBD2. The CDR3 is 17 residues long. V lost 5 bases, J lost 2 bases, and 5 bases stayed unmatched. CDR1 is SGHRS and CDR2 is YFSETQ in the germline V gene. The CDR3 nucleotides are TGCGCCAGCAGTCTCGGACTAGCGGGAGGTAACACCGGGGAGCTGTTTTTT. Translated: CASSLGLAGGNTGELFF.

This rearrangement joins TRBV15 to TRBJ1-5; possibly TRBD1 for D (5 bases). Trimming removed 4 bases at V and 0 bases at J, with 16 bases between. Per the germline V gene, CDR1 is LNHNV and CDR2 is YYDKDF (reference sequence). This CDR3 has 17 amino acids. CDR3 DNA: TGTGCCACCAGCATAGGGGTCCTAAGATATAGCAATCAGCCCCAGCATTTT. As protein: CATSIGVLRYSNQPQHF.

The gene calls are TRBV28 and TRBJ2-7, with D possibly matching TRBD2 (5 bases). The CDR3 contains 13 residues. V lost 6 bases and J 2 bases, leaving 11 bases between the germline ends. Germline V lookup: CDR1 MDHEN, CDR2 SYDVKM. The DNA of the CDR3 is TGTGCCAGCAGGATAGGGAGTCCCTACGAGCAGTACTTC. Residues: CASRIGSPYEQYF. Filled out from reference TRBV28 and TRBJ2-7, the complete variable domain reads DVKVTQSSRYLVKRTGEKVFLECVQDMDHENMFWYRQDPGLGLRLIYFSYDVKMKEKGDIPEGYSVSREKKERFSLILESASTNQTSMYLCASRIGSPYEQYFGPGTRLTVT.

The chain recombines TRBV6-4 with TRBJ1-4; D possibly corresponds to TRBD1 (5 bases). The germline V gene has CDR1 MRHNA and CDR2 SNTAGT. The CDR3 is made up of 14 amino acids. V lost 2 bases and J lost 4, with 8 bases in between. The chain's CDR3 is CASSDDSLNEKLFF. CDR3 nucleotides: TGTGCCAGCAGTGACGACAGCCTTAATGAAAAACTGTTTTTT.

The chain is built from TRBV4-1 and TRBJ1-6, with TRBD1 matching 7 bases. The V and J ends lost 5 bases and 4 bases, in that order; junction bases with no gene match: 5. The CDR3 runs 15 residues. CDR1 MGHRA and CDR2 YSYEKL come from the germline V gene. The CDR3 DNA reads as TGCGCCAGCAGCATCGTACAGGGGTATAATTCACCCCTCCACTTT. Its protein product is CASSIVQGYNSPLHF.

V usage is TRBV4-1 and J usage is TRBJ2-3; possible D gene TRBD2, 6 bases. Trimming left V 1 base short and J 1 base short, with 9 bases between. This CDR3 contains 15 residues. CDR1 and CDR2 from the germline V gene are MGHRA and YSYEKL. The CDR3 DNA is TGCGCCAGCAGCCAAGGAAAGCGGGGCACAGATACGCAGTATTTT. Protein: CASSQGKRGTDTQYF.

This clone was seen a few times. The J gene is TRBJ2-7, the V gene TRBV10-3, with 7 bases fitting TRBD1. Trimming took 2 bases from V and 0 from J; bases not matched to a gene: 1. The CDR3 contains 14 residues. CDR1 and CDR2 (germline): ENHRY, SYGVKD. The CDR3 DNA follows: TGTGCCATCAGTGAGGGGACAGCCTCCTACGAGCAGTACTTC. This encodes CAISEGTASYEQYF.

This sequence joins TRBV11-1 and TRBJ2-5; TRBD2 might be the D (6 bases). The CDR3 consists of 15 residues. V was clipped by 5 bases and J by 5 bases, with 18 bases between them. Germline CDR1 SGHAT, CDR2 FQDESV (reference sequence). The CDR3 coding sequence is TGTGCCAGCAGCCCCGGCCGGGGGTTCGGGGAGACCCAGTACTTC. This codes for CASSPGRGFGETQYF.

V gene TRBV7-9 combines with J gene TRBJ1-1; the D is unclear. The CDR3 length is 13 residues. In germline, CDR1 is SEHNR, CDR2 FQNEAQ (reference sequence). V was clipped by 1 base and J by 8 bases, with 11 bases between them. The CDR3 loop reads CASSLGGLAEAFF. CDR3 nucleotide sequence: TGTGCCAGCAGCTTAGGAGGGTTGGCGGAAGCTTTCTTT.

The chain carries TRBV18 and TRBJ2-7; 12 bases are shared with TRBD2. The CDR3 runs 17 residues. Germline-derived CDR1 and CDR2 are KGHSH and LQKENI. The junction had 8 bases not matched to a gene; V was cut back by 5 bases and J by 0 bases. CDR3 loop: CASSEGLAGTGSYEQYF. CDR3 DNA sequence: TGTGCCAGCTCAGAGGGACTAGCGGGTACCGGCTCCTACGAGCAGTACTTC.

This rearrangement joins TRBV9 to TRBJ1-2; tentatively, D is TRBD1 (6 bases). The CDR3 runs 12 residues. From germline, CDR1 is SGDLS and CDR2 YYNGEE. V shed 7 bases and J shed 4 bases, with 11 bases lying between them. The CDR3 DNA reads TGTGCCAGCTTCGACAGGTTCTATGGCTACACCTTC. Its translation is CASFDRFYGYTF.

The chain recombines TRBV19 with TRBJ2-2; 12 bases line up with TRBD2. This CDR3 comprises 17 residues. Germline V CDR1 and CDR2: LNHDA, SQIVND (reference sequence). V was clipped by 3 bases and J by 4 bases; unmatched bases: 6. The DNA for the CDR3 is TGTGCCAGTAGTATGCCCAAGACTAGCGGGGGCACCGGGGAGCTGTTTTTT. It yields the protein CASSMPKTSGGTGELFF. Based on the CDR3 plus reference TRBV19 and TRBJ2-2, the full variable domain is DGGITQSPKYLFRKEGQNVTLSCEQNLNHDAMYWYRQDPGQGLRLIYYSQIVNDFQKGDIAEGYSVSREKKESFPLTVTSAQKNPTAFYLCASSMPKTSGGTGELFFGEGSRLTVL.

Concerning this clone: Mismatch with germline at one junction end may stem from a read error. The chain carries TRBV7-7 and TRBJ2-2, with TRBD2 as a possible D gene (5 bases). Germline loops: CDR1 SSHAT, CDR2 FNYEAQ (reference sequence). The CDR3 has 15 amino acids. For the CDR3, the DNA is TGTGCTAGCAGTCAATCGGGGTATCGAACCGGGGAGCTGTTTTTT. Amino acids: CASSQSGYRTGELFF.

The chain has TRBV13 and TRBJ2-7; 8 bases align to TRBD1. This CDR3 has 14 residues. CDR1 is PRHDT, CDR2 FYEKMQ, per germline (reference sequence). J gave up 4 bases and V 0 bases, and 2 bases lay outside the gene matches. This chain's CDR3 is CASSLGDRGYEQYF. In DNA form, the CDR3 reads TGTGCCAGCAGCTTAGGAGACAGGGGATACGAGCAGTACTTC. Looking up the rest from reference TRBV13 and TRBJ2-7 gives the full variable domain: AAGVIQSPRHLIKEKRETATLKCYPIPRHDTVYWYQQGPGQDPQFLISFYEKMQSDKGSIPDRFSAQQFSDYHSELNMSSLELGDSALYFCASSLGDRGYEQYFGPGTRLTVT.

V and J are TRBV4-1 and TRBJ1-4; D gene ambiguous. Germline V gene data show CDR1 as MGHRA and CDR2 as YSYEKL. V lost 1 base to trimming and J lost 0 bases, with 9 bases between them. The CDR3 covers 16 residues. CDR3 bases: TGCGCCAGCAGCCAAGTCGGGTTCGCAACTAATGAAAAACTGTTTTTT. Translation gives CASSQVGFATNEKLFF.